Listed below are T cell receptor beta chains from one sample, sequenced in a study of blood T cell repertoires in COVID-19. The data were produced by immunoSEQ multiplex PCR, yet TCRdb's version contains in-frame clones alone and is incomplete. The sample lists just over 150,000 clones; approximately 82% were seen once. Material for sequencing was peripheral blood. These receptors were obtained from a woman of 80 years or more with acute or convalescent COVID-19. CDR3s include the opening cysteine and the closing phenylalanine or tryptophan. Each record gives: V gene, D gene, clone size, J gene, CDR3 protein, CDR3 DNA. A D gene is named only where the DNA matches it firmly. Expanded clones get a size class; other rows say once, few or many, or leave the size out.

v_call: TRBV9; d_call: .; clone_size: .; j_call: TRBJ1-2; cdr3_aa: CASSPGDGYTF; cdr3_nt: TGTGCCAGCAGCCCAGGGGACGGCTACACCTTC
v_call: TRBV5-5; d_call: .; clone_size: .; j_call: TRBJ2-2; cdr3_aa: CASSSSGYTGELFF; cdr3_nt: TGTGCCAGCAGCTCAAGCGGCTACACCGGGGAGCTGTTTTTT
v_call: TRBV10-2; d_call: TRBD2; clone_size: .; j_call: TRBJ2-1; cdr3_aa: CASRDSGIRYNEQFF; cdr3_nt: TGCGCCAGCAGGGATAGCGGGATCCGCTACAATGAGCAGTTCTTC
v_call: TRBV15; d_call: .; clone_size: .; j_call: TRBJ2-1; cdr3_aa: CATSRGDNGVSDEQFF; cdr3_nt: TGTGCCACCAGCAGGGGCGACAACGGGGTCTCAGATGAGCAGTTCTTC
v_call: TRBV6-5; d_call: TRBD1; clone_size: .; j_call: TRBJ1-2; cdr3_aa: CASRRQGAGYTF; cdr3_nt: TGTGCCAGCAGGCGACAGGGGGCTGGCTACACCTTC
v_call: TRBV5-1; d_call: TRBD2; clone_size: few; j_call: TRBJ2-7; cdr3_aa: CASRSSGRALSYEQYF; cdr3_nt: TGCGCCAGCAGATCTAGCGGGAGGGCCCTTTCCTACGAGCAGTACTTC
v_call: TRBV18; d_call: .; clone_size: .; j_call: TRBJ2-7; cdr3_aa: CASSPANYEQYF; cdr3_nt: TGTGCCAGCTCCCCAGCGAATTACGAGCAGTACTTC
v_call: TRBV27; d_call: .; clone_size: .; j_call: TRBJ1-5; cdr3_aa: CASSHGGRNQPQHF; cdr3_nt: TGTGCCAGCAGTCACGGGGGACGGAATCAGCCCCAGCATTTT
v_call: TRBV5-1; d_call: .; clone_size: .; j_call: TRBJ2-3; cdr3_aa: CASGDSANTQYF; cdr3_nt: TGCGCCAGCGGGGACTCGGCAAATACGCAGTATTTT
v_call: TRBV10-3; d_call: .; clone_size: .; j_call: TRBJ1-1; cdr3_aa: CAISELGGVNTEAFF; cdr3_nt: TGTGCCATCAGTGAGTTAGGCGGGGTCAACACTGAAGCTTTCTTT
v_call: TRBV6-5; d_call: .; clone_size: once; j_call: TRBJ1-2; cdr3_aa: CASSYSRGNYGYTF; cdr3_nt: TGTGCCAGCAGTTACTCGAGGGGGAACTATGGCTACACCTTC
v_call: TRBV30; d_call: TRBD1; clone_size: .; j_call: TRBJ1-2; cdr3_aa: CALGQGRLGWLTF; cdr3_nt: TGTGCCTTAGGACAGGGGCGCTTGGGGTGGCTCACCTTC
v_call: TRBV7-9; d_call: TRBD1; clone_size: once; j_call: TRBJ1-1; cdr3_aa: CASSLQGAVGEAFF; cdr3_nt: TGTGCCAGCAGCTTACAGGGGGCAGTTGGTGAAGCTTTCTTT
v_call: TRBV3-1/TRBV3-2; d_call: .; clone_size: .; j_call: TRBJ1-1; cdr3_aa: CASTDGGDTEAFF; cdr3_nt: TGTGCCAGCACCGACGGGGGGGACACTGAAGCTTTCTTT
v_call: TRBV6-5; d_call: .; clone_size: .; j_call: TRBJ1-1; cdr3_aa: CASIALHGGTEAFF; cdr3_nt: TGTGCCAGCATCGCTCTCCACGGGGGCACTGAAGCTTTCTTT
v_call: TRBV12-5; d_call: .; clone_size: once; j_call: TRBJ2-1; cdr3_aa: CASGFNNEQFF; cdr3_nt: TGTGCTAGTGGTTTTAACAATGAGCAGTTCTTC
v_call: TRBV19; d_call: .; clone_size: .; j_call: TRBJ1-1; cdr3_aa: CASSIRGYTEAFF; cdr3_nt: TGTGCCAGTAGTATACGGGGGTACACTGAAGCTTTCTTT
v_call: TRBV5-4; d_call: TRBD1; clone_size: .; j_call: TRBJ2-6; cdr3_aa: CASSFGQARGGANVLTF; cdr3_nt: TGTGCCAGCAGCTTCGGACAGGCGCGAGGTGGGGCCAACGTCCTGACTTTC
v_call: TRBV4-3; d_call: .; clone_size: .; j_call: TRBJ1-5; cdr3_aa: CASSQEGFDQPQHF; cdr3_nt: TGCGCCAGCAGCCAAGAGGGCTTCGATCAGCCCCAGCATTTT
v_call: TRBV6-5; d_call: .; clone_size: once; j_call: TRBJ2-4; cdr3_aa: CASSYGGERDIQYF; cdr3_nt: TGTGCCAGCAGTTATGGCGGGGAGAGAGACATTCAGTACTTC
v_call: TRBV28; d_call: .; clone_size: few; j_call: TRBJ2-5; cdr3_aa: CASSFERRGKETQYF; cdr3_nt: TGTGCCAGCAGTTTCGAACGTCGGGGTAAAGAGACCCAGTACTTC
v_call: TRBV7-9; d_call: .; clone_size: .; j_call: TRBJ2-6; cdr3_aa: CASSLEGSGANVLTF; cdr3_nt: TGTGCCAGCAGCTTGGAGGGGTCTGGGGCCAACGTCCTGACTTTC